These 5 T cell receptor beta chains were all obtained from the same sample, sequenced in a study of cytomegalovirus exposure and HLA in healthy donors. Both 60 Vbeta primers and 13 Jbeta primers went into the PCR. Using immunoSEQ multiplex PCR, the repertoire was profiled, and TCRdb retains in-frame clones only, with some absent. This sample's table has 200,000 to 250,000 clones. Sequenced material: PBMCs. These receptors were obtained from a girl aged 2-10 years in good health and CMV-seropositive.

J is TRBJ1-2 and V is TRBV27; D not certain. From germline, CDR1 is MNHEY and CDR2 SMNVEV (reference sequence). The CDR3 spans 14 residues. Trimming cost V 6 bases and J 2 bases, with 13 bases left between them. CDR3 nucleotides: TGTGCCAGCAGGGATTCGGGGTCGAACTATGGCTACACCTTC. Amino acid sequence: CASRDSGSNYGYTF.

The chain has TRBV5-1 and TRBJ2-1; possibly TRBD2 for D (7 bases). CDR3 length equals 19 residues. V dropped 6 bases and J dropped 8 bases, with 33 bases sitting between them. Per the germline V gene, CDR1 is SGHRS and CDR2 is YFSETQ. CDR3 sequence (DNA): TGCGCCAGCACCAGACCTCCGGGACACCCGGCGATTGGGAGGGATGAGCAGTTCTTC. This translates into CASTRPPGHPAIGRDEQFF.

The chain joins TRBV11-2 to TRBJ2-3; TRBD2 might be the D (6 bases). V lost 4 bases and J lost 6, with 20 bases in between. Germline CDR1 and CDR2: SGHAT and FQNNGV. The CDR3 runs to 16 residues. The CDR3 spells CASSWRVGGKSDTQYF. In DNA, the CDR3 is TGTGCCAGCAGCTGGCGGGTTGGCGGGAAATCTGATACGCAGTATTTT. Supplemented by reference TRBV11-2 and TRBJ2-3, the full variable domain reads EAGVAQSPRYKIIEKRQSVAFWCNPISGHATLYWYQQILGQGPKLLIQFQNNGVVDDSQLPKDRFSAERLKGVDSTLKIQPAKLEDSAVYLCASSWRVGGKSDTQYFGPGTRLTVL.

The chain joins TRBV2 to TRBJ2-7; D remains unclear. Trimming removed 2 bases from V and 9 bases from J, with 11 bases in between. The germline V gene has CDR1 SNHLY and CDR2 FYNNEI. This CDR3 is 12 amino acids long. CDR3 amino acids: CASSEYNNRQYF. Here the CDR3 DNA reads TGTGCCAGCAGTGAATATAACAACCGGCAGTACTTC.

This rearrangement joins TRBV5-1 to TRBJ2-7, with a tentative D call TRBD2 (6 bases). Between the trimmed V and J ends, which lost 4 bases and 3 bases, there was a span of 20 bases. This CDR3 contains 16 residues. Germline CDR1 reads SGHRS; CDR2 reads YFSETQ. CDR3 sequence: CASSPNPGTGLYEQYF. The CDR3 nucleotides read TGCGCCAGCAGCCCAAATCCGGGGACTGGCCTCTACGAGCAGTACTTC. Complete variable domain (other parts from reference TRBV5-1 and TRBJ2-7): KAGVTQTPRYLIKTRGQQVTLSCSPISGHRSVSWYQQTPGQGLQFLFEYFSETQRNKGNFPGRFSGRQFSNSRSEMNVSTLELGDSALYLCASSPNPGTGLYEQYFGPGTRLTVT.